Following are 15 T cell receptor beta chains from one sample sequenced in a study of response to subunit inactivated influenza vaccine. One entry per CDR3 protein results from TCRdb running MiXCR on the RT-PCR reads. In the table there are about half a million distinct CDR3 sequences, around 25% of which are singletons. The sample consisted of CD4+ T cells sorted from PBMCs, taken around 5 days after vaccination. Source of these receptors: a middle-aged man who received an inactivated influenza vaccine.

This clonotype was seen only a few times. This rearrangement joins TRBV6-5 to TRBJ2-3; D remains unclear. Germline assignment: CDR1 MNHEY and CDR2 SVGAGI. The V and J ends lost 4 bases and 4 bases respectively, with 12 bases between them. The CDR3 covers 14 residues. CDR3 loop: CASSSPDLPDTQYF. CDR3 nucleotide sequence: TGTGCCAGCAGTTCCCCCGACCTTCCAGATACGCAGTATTTT.

This clonotype was observed a handful of times. The genes are TRBV4-3 and TRBJ2-7; TRBD2 aligns across 11 bases. V lost 3 bases and J lost 2; bases outside the gene matches: 12. The CDR3 consists of 18 residues. Germline V gene data show CDR1 as LGHNA and CDR2 as YSLEER. In nucleotides, the CDR3 is TGCGCCAGCAGCCAGGCCGCTCCAACTAGCGGGAGTCCCTACGAGCAGTACTTC. Translated: CASSQAAPTSGSPYEQYF.

This chain uses TRBV4-3 with TRBJ2-5; TRBD2 aligns across 12 bases. Germline CDR1 is LGHNA and CDR2 is YSLEER. The junction had 7 bases not matched to a gene; V was cut back by 1 base and J by 4 bases. The CDR3 is 17 residues long. CDR3 sequence: CASSQAPTSGSSETQYF. Here the CDR3 DNA reads TGCGCCAGCAGCCAAGCCCCGACTAGCGGGAGTTCAGAGACCCAGTACTTC.

Only a few counts were recorded for this clonotype. The chain carries TRBV5-8 and TRBJ2-3; D is unresolved. The length of the CDR3 is 15 residues. V was clipped by 6 bases and J by 5 bases, with 19 bases between them. CDR1 and CDR2 from the germline V gene are SGHTS and YDEGEE. CDR3 in DNA: TGTGCCAGCACTTTACCCCGGGCCTACGGAGATACGCAGTATTTT. This translates into CASTLPRAYGDTQYF.

This clonotype was detected a few times. The rearrangement links TRBV11-2 to TRBJ2-7, with D possibly matching TRBD2 (5 bases). The CDR3 runs 15 residues. V was trimmed by 6 bases and J by 5 bases, leaving 20 bases between them. Germline CDR1 SGHAT, CDR2 FQNNGV. CDR3 in DNA: TGTGCCAGCAGATCCGACCTAACTAGTCCCGACGAGCAGTACTTC. Translating it yields CASRSDLTSPDEQYF.

The rearrangement joins TRBV7-2 to TRBJ2-3; D unresolved. CDR1 SGHTA and CDR2 FQGNSA come from the germline V gene. CDR3 length: 15 residues. V dropped 4 bases and J dropped 0 bases, with 11 bases sitting between them. DNA for the CDR3: TGTGCCAGCAGCTCGGGCCCCCATAGCACAGATACGCAGTATTTT. Its protein product is CASSSGPHSTDTQYF.

CDR3 sequence reads: CASIRGWAKNIQYF. The CDR3 DNA follows: TGCGCCAGCATCAGGGGCTGGGCCAAAAACATTCAGTACTTC. The J gene is TRBJ2-4, the V gene TRBV10-1, with D possibly TRBD1 on 6 matching bases. Per germline, CDR1 WNHNN and CDR2 SYGVQD (reference sequence). V was trimmed by 7 bases and J by 1 base, leaving 11 bases between them. The CDR3 runs to 14 residues.

The V and J genes are TRBV29-1 and TRBJ2-7; TRBD2 matches 9 bases. The V segment lost 4 bases and the J segment 3 bases; nucleotides outside the gene matches: 7. This CDR3 spans 14 amino acids. Germline-derived CDR1 and CDR2 are SQVTM and ANQGSEA. CDR3 amino acids: CSVALLAGNYEQYF. DNA for the CDR3: TGCAGCGTTGCGCTTCTAGCGGGGAACTACGAGCAGTACTTC.

This clonotype came up once. This rearrangement joins TRBV29-1 to TRBJ2-7; no reliable D call. The CDR3 contains 13 residues. The germline V gene encodes CDR1 SQVTM and CDR2 ANQGSEA. Trimming took off 2 bases at V and 0 bases at J, with 8 bases between the two ends. CDR3 loop: CSVESPSSYEQYF. The CDR3 DNA is TGCAGCGTTGAATCACCGTCCTCCTACGAGCAGTACTTC.

The rearrangement links TRBV20-1 to TRBJ1-5, with 7 positions matching TRBD1. This CDR3 is built from 13 residues. Trimming cost V 7 bases and J 2 bases; bases outside gene matches: 5. Germline V gives CDR1 DFQATT, CDR2 SNEGSKA (reference sequence). The CDR3 DNA follows: TGCAGTGTTCGCGACAGGGGCAATCAGCCCCAGCATTTT. Its protein is CSVRDRGNQPQHF.

The chain recombines TRBV4-1 with TRBJ2-5; weak D call: TRBD2 (5 bases). V lost 1 base to trimming and J lost 1 base, with 10 bases between them. Germline-derived CDR1 and CDR2 are MGHRA and YSYEKL. There are 15 residues in the CDR3. CDR3 coding DNA: TGCGCCAGCAGCCAAGGTTTCGGACTCCAAGAGACCCAGTACTTC. Encoded protein: CASSQGFGLQETQYF.

This clonotype was seen a few times. This chain links TRBV7-8 with TRBJ1-5, with 7 bases fitting TRBD1. The germline V gene encodes CDR1 SGHVS and CDR2 FQNEAQ. J lost 0 bases, V lost 5 bases, and 10 bases had no gene match. The length of the CDR3 is 17 residues. For the CDR3, the DNA is TGTGCCAGCAGCCCACGACCGGGACAGAATAGCAATCAGCCCCAGCATTTT. This encodes CASSPRPGQNSNQPQHF.

V is TRBV20-1 and J is TRBJ2-7; tentative D call: TRBD1 (5 bases). This CDR3 comprises 14 residues. V was shortened by 0 bases and J by 1 base, with 10 bases between the two germline ends. CDR1 and CDR2 (germline): DFQATT, SNEGSKA (reference sequence). The CDR3 spells CSAREGEGSYEQYF. The CDR3, as DNA: TGCAGTGCTAGAGAAGGGGAAGGGTCCTACGAGCAGTACTTC.

This clonotype was seen only a few times. The chain couples TRBV11-2 to TRBJ2-1; TRBD2 matches at 9 bases. Germline V CDR1 and CDR2: SGHAT, FQNNGV. J lost 1 base, V lost 6 bases, and 7 bases had no gene match. The CDR3 spans 16 residues. The CDR3 nucleotides are TGTGCCAGCAGGCCGCCTAGCGGGGCATCCTACAATGAGCAGTTCTTC. Translated: CASRPPSGASYNEQFF.

This chain uses TRBV5-6 with TRBJ2-1; D not certain. Trimming removed 0 bases at V and 7 bases at J, with 8 bases between. The germline V gene encodes CDR1 SGHDT and CDR2 YYEEEE. The CDR3 length is 13 residues. The CDR3 nucleotides read TGTGCCAGCAGCTTGGGATCCGCGAATGAGCAGTTCTTC. It is translated as CASSLGSANEQFF.